The sequence of this T cell receptor beta chain was determined in a study of blood T cell repertoires in COVID-19. Sequencing was performed with immunoSEQ multiplex PCR; in TCRdb, only in-frame clones are kept and a portion is missing. The sample lists 330,000 or so clones, about 87% occurring once. V lost 8 bases to trimming and J lost 3 bases, with 14 bases between them. Germline lookup yields CDR1 WNHNN and CDR2 SYGVQD (reference sequence). The CDR3 totals 13 residues. This receptor was identified in a man aged 25 to 40 who had recovered from COVID-19. Sequenced input: PBMCs or T cells enriched from blood (not recorded which). The rearrangement joins TRBV10-1 to TRBJ2-7; perhaps TRBD2 as D (6 bases). The DNA of the CDR3 is TGCGCCAGCGCCTGGGACTCTAGCTACGAGCAGTACTTC. It yields the protein CASAWDSSYEQYF.